This T cell receptor beta chain originates from a study of cytomegalovirus exposure and HLA in healthy donors listed by TCRdb under 2017. Turning to the overall study: According to a later analysis, one platform produced both the 120 validation repertoires and the 666 repertoires of the first cohort. The aim of the study was to test whether cataloging public T cell receptors could identify signatures of past pathogen exposure. In addition to the first cohort of approximately 670 subjects, a separate validation cohort of 130 or so different subjects was used. The study combined high-throughput TCR immunosequencing, statistical association of individual TCRs with disease status, and machine learning to predict cytomegalovirus infection status.

Preparation of the library involved the immunoSEQ multiplex PCR assay. In the paper's pipeline: To diagnose cytomegalovirus status from the catalog of TCR beta chain sequences, a statistical classification framework was built. TCRdb re-hosts the immuneACCESS table, in-frame sequences only. Its copies lack some clones; in the studies checked, an unresolved V gene accounts for under half of them, and the cause for the rest is not known. For V, J and clone size, that table is used; D and trimming come from the DNA. The table for this sample lists about 280,000 clones; around nine tenths of them were counted only once. The ten largest make up over 0.7% of the sample. The paper as a whole reports these results and caveats: While some public TCRs were present in many individuals, most TCR sequences turned up only very rarely across donors. The study gave a list of 150 to 200 TCR beta chains associated with cytomegalovirus. In a later analysis, TCRs clustered in the first cohort were found to also tend to co-occur in the roughly 120 validation repertoires, with about 94% of cluster scores above 0. The validation cohort had no HLA typing available for a later analysis, so co-occurrence within that cohort was assessed over all 130 or so repertoires. According to the authors, the approach could potentially be generalized to other disease states and immunological phenotypes. A few of the identified cytomegalovirus-associated TCR beta chains were confirmed in vitro to be specific for cytomegalovirus antigens. Cytomegalovirus status was reported to be diagnosed by the classifier with high specificity and sensitivity in both the original and validation cohorts.

The CDR3 contains 12 residues, cysteine and phenylalanine counted. Here the CDR3 DNA is all that survives: 36 bases in frame from base 1. CDR1 is given as MNHEY and CDR2 as SMNVEV, both from the germline V gene (reference sequence). The V end loses 5 bases and the J end loses 6 bases, and a stretch of 11 bases separates them. With respect to this clone: Its antigen remains undetermined. One base away there is no much larger clone; base qualities are not given.

Separate from the approximately 670-subject first cohort, the validation cohort of 95 to 150 subjects was the group to which the donors belonged. Specimen: PBMCs. The clonotype comes from a woman under 30 in good health and CMV-seronegative. The chain links TRBV27 with TRBJ2-7, with TRBD1 tentatively as D gene (6 bases match). The DNA is TGTGCCAGCAGTCCAAACAGGGTCGAGCAGTACTTC. Its translation reads: CASSPNRVEQYF.